The 11 T cell receptor beta chains presented below share a single source sample, sequenced in a study of blood T cell repertoires in COVID-19. Repertoires were generated with immunoSEQ multiplex PCR, while TCRdb's copy carries only in-frame clones and drops some. The sample yields about 180,000 clones, roughly 87% seen once. Sequenced material: peripheral blood. The receptors here all came from a man in his late teens or twenties who had recovered from COVID-19.

The J gene is TRBJ2-7, the V gene TRBV7-9, with 14 bases fitting TRBD2. The CDR3 totals 16 residues. V was pared by 5 bases and J by 3 bases, with 6 bases of the junction left unmatched. The V gene's germline CDR1 is SEHNR and CDR2 FQNEAQ (reference sequence). Here the CDR3 reads CASSGRGTSGSYEQYF. DNA of the CDR3: TGTGCCAGCAGCGGGAGGGGGACTAGCGGGAGCTACGAGCAGTACTTC.

The CDR3 DNA follows: TGTGCCAGCAGCGTAGGGGGTCGACAGGGGCCGAACACTGAAGCTTTCTTT. Amino acid sequence: CASSVGGRQGPNTEAFF. The chain recombines TRBV9 with TRBJ1-1, with 8 bases fitting TRBD1. The CDR3 loop spans 17 amino acids. V lost 0 bases, J lost 1 base, and 8 bases stayed unmatched. Germline V gene data show CDR1 as SGDLS and CDR2 as YYNGEE. Full variable domain (remainder filled in from reference TRBV9 and TRBJ1-1): DSGVTQTPKHLITATGQRVTLRCSPRSGDLSVYWYQQSLDQGLQFLIQYYNGEERAKGNILERFSAQQFPDLHSELNLSSLELGDSALYFCASSVGGRQGPNTEAFFGQGTRLTVV.

The CDR3 protein is CASSLGAGRQYF. The DNA of the CDR3 is TGTGCCAGCAGCTTAGGAGCGGGGAGGCAGTACTTC. The J gene is TRBJ2-7, the V gene TRBV11-2; 7 positions agree with TRBD2. J lost 9 bases, V lost 1 base, and 3 bases had no gene match. The CDR3 is 12 residues long. In germline, CDR1 is SGHAT, CDR2 FQNNGV. Supplemented by reference TRBV11-2 and TRBJ2-7, the full variable domain reads EAGVAQSPRYKIIEKRQSVAFWCNPISGHATLYWYQQILGQGPKLLIQFQNNGVVDDSQLPKDRFSAERLKGVDSTLKIQPAKLEDSAVYLCASSLGAGRQYFGPGTRLTVT.

DNA for the CDR3: TGTGCCAAGGGGGAGGGAATCCTACTCACCCTCTCTGGAAACACCATATATTTT. Its protein product is CAKGEGILLTLSGNTIYF. This chain links TRBV27 with TRBJ1-3; D may be TRBD1 (6 bases). V shed 10 bases and J shed 0 bases, with 25 bases lying between them. Per germline, CDR1 MNHEY and CDR2 SMNVEV (reference sequence). This CDR3 has 18 amino acids.

The genes are TRBV18 and TRBJ2-5; no clear D. The germline V gene encodes CDR1 KGHSH and CDR2 LQKENI. Trimming shortened V by 2 bases and J by 5 bases, and 9 bases separated the two germline ends. The CDR3 consists of 13 residues. CDR3 residues: CASSPSEIETQYF. The CDR3 bases are TGTGCCAGCTCACCATCTGAGATCGAGACCCAGTACTTC.

The genes are TRBV24-1 and TRBJ2-1; 12 nucleotides align to TRBD2. With 4 bases clipped from V and 4 bases from J, the junction kept 4 bases outside the gene matches. The length of the CDR3 is 16 residues. Germline V CDR1 and CDR2: KGHDR, SFDVKD. The CDR3: CATSDGGTSGYNEQFF. The CDR3 DNA is TGTGCCACCAGTGACGGTGGGACTAGCGGGTACAATGAGCAGTTCTTC.

This clone was observed a handful of times. This sequence joins TRBV10-3 and TRBJ2-7; D is uncertain. Trimming removed 4 bases from V and 0 bases from J, with 7 bases in between. The CDR3 contains 13 residues. Germline assignment: CDR1 ENHRY and CDR2 SYGVKD. The CDR3 spells CAISAVLSYEQYF. The CDR3 DNA reads TGTGCCATCAGTGCTGTCCTCTCCTACGAGCAGTACTTC.

This chain uses TRBV25-1 with TRBJ2-2; weak D call: TRBD1 (5 bases). The germline gives CDR1 MGHDK, CDR2 SYGVNS. There are 14 residues in the CDR3. V lost 4 bases to trimming and J lost 1 base, with 7 bases between them. The CDR3 is CASSADRNTGELFF. For the CDR3, the DNA is TGTGCCAGCAGTGCAGACAGGAACACCGGGGAGCTGTTTTTT.

The chain couples TRBV29-1 to TRBJ1-1, with D possibly matching TRBD1 (6 bases). The V gene lost 8 bases and the J gene lost 2 bases, with 12 bases spanning the gap. Germline lookup yields CDR1 SQVTM and CDR2 ANQGSEA. There are 12 residues in the CDR3. CDR3 in amino acids: CSSMTGNTEAFF. DNA of the CDR3: TGCAGCTCGATGACAGGCAACACTGAAGCTTTCTTT.

This sequence joins TRBV19 and TRBJ1-1; D is unresolved. The V gene lost 6 bases and the J gene lost 5 bases, with 19 bases spanning the gap. Germline CDR1 LNHDA, CDR2 SQIVND (reference sequence). CDR3 length equals 15 residues. CDR3 region: CASSAGREVWTEAFF. CDR3 DNA sequence: TGTGCCAGTAGCGCTGGTCGGGAGGTTTGGACTGAAGCTTTCTTT.

This chain connects TRBV10-3 to TRBJ2-7; TRBD1 might be the D (6 bases). Deletions cut 10 bases from V and 3 bases from J, with 19 bases between. The CDR3 spans 14 residues. Germline V gives CDR1 ENHRY, CDR2 SYGVKD. The CDR3 is CATPLNGQFYEQYF. CDR3 bases: TGTGCCACCCCCCTGAATGGACAGTTCTACGAGCAGTACTTC.